The clone carrying this T cell receptor (beta chain) turned up a few times. Its antigen is still unknown. The source of the sample is a study of T cells after yellow fever vaccination. Overall study results and limits: CD4 and CD8 compartments shared a small share of clonotypes. In FACS-sorted repertoires, abundant clonotypes from the bulk population could appear as contaminants.

Production of TCR cDNA was by 5'RACE template switching, which also added a universal primer site and UMIs. TCRdb independently ran MiXCR on the 5' RACE reads; one entry per CDR3 protein. The sample consists of approximately 350,000 distinct CDR3 sequences, around 10% of them appearing once. Germline V gene lookup returns CDR1 KGHSH and CDR2 LQKENI. V was trimmed by 0 bases and J by 10 bases, leaving 13 bases between them. The CDR3 is 14 residues long. The chain joins TRBV18 to TRBJ2-1; D is undetermined. The sequencing here drew on PBMCs, taken on the day of the first yellow fever vaccination. The receptor was isolated from a man younger than 35 who received the YFV17D yellow fever vaccine. CDR3 residues: CASSPPGMGNEQFF. CDR3 DNA: TGTGCCAGCTCACCACCGGGGATGGGAAACGAGCAGTTCTTC.